The rows below give T cell receptor beta chains drawn from one sample of a study of PD-1 blockade in mismatch repair-deficient tumors. Sequencing was performed with immunoSEQ multiplex PCR; in TCRdb, only in-frame clones are kept and a portion is missing. The sample lists 90,000 to 120,000 clones, approximately 80% occurring once. Material: peripheral blood, obtained roughly 35 weeks after starting pembrolizumab. The receptor set was obtained from an adult with mismatch repair-deficient cancer. CDR3s include the opening cysteine and the closing phenylalanine or tryptophan. The order of the fields is D gene, V gene, clone size, CDR3 length, J gene, CDR3 protein, CDR3 DNA. D genes are given only for firm matches. The size of a clone is reported for some rows only, either as once, few or many, or as a class for expanded clones.

TRBD1	TRBV5-4	few	15	TRBJ2-2	CASSPGQGSTGELFF	TGTGCCAGCAGCCCGGGACAGGGGAGCACCGGGGAGCTGTTTTTT
-	TRBV9	-	14	TRBJ1-2	CASSAGEGFGGYTF	TGTGCCAGCAGCGCCGGGGAGGGATTTGGTGGCTACACCTTC
-	TRBV6-1	-	15	TRBJ1-4	CASKDQWGANEKLFF	TGTGCCAGCAAAGATCAATGGGGGGCGAATGAAAAACTGTTTTTT
-	TRBV29-1	once	12	TRBJ1-1	CSVVGQHTEAFF	TGCAGCGTCGTTGGACAGCACACTGAAGCTTTCTTT
-	TRBV7-3	-	14	TRBJ1-2	CASSLGLGSLGYTF	TGTGCCAGCAGCTTAGGCCTGGGGTCTCTTGGCTACACCTTC
TRBD1	TRBV5-4	-	13	TRBJ1-2	CASSLQGVVGYTF	TGTGCCAGCAGCTTACAGGGGGTGGTTGGCTACACCTTC
-	TRBV5-8	-	16	TRBJ1-4	CASNPLKAATNEKLFF	TGTGCCAGCAATCCCCTTAAGGCAGCAACTAATGAAAAACTGTTTTTT
-	TRBV13	-	15	TRBJ2-5	CASSLAYRRAETQYF	TGTGCCAGCAGCTTAGCCTATAGAAGGGCAGAGACCCAGTACTTC
TRBD2	TRBV27	-	18	TRBJ2-2	CASSLFVGREGVTGELFF	TGTGCCAGCAGTTTATTTGTCGGGAGGGAGGGGGTCACCGGGGAGCTGTTTTTT
-	TRBV29-1	once	11	TRBJ2-3	CSTRGTDTQYF	TGCAGTACCCGGGGGACAGATACGCAGTATTTT
-	TRBV7-6	few	14	TRBJ2-1	CASSLERGYNEQFF	TGTGCCAGCAGCTTAGAGAGGGGCTACAATGAGCAGTTCTTC
-	TRBV18	-	13	TRBJ1-5	CASSPGGWEPQHF	TGTGCCAGCTCACCGGGGGGTTGGGAGCCCCAGCATTTT
-	TRBV5-1	-	13	TRBJ1-2	CASSPLGGYGYTF	TGCGCCAGCAGCCCACTGGGGGGCTATGGCTACACCTTC
-	TRBV2	-	13	TRBJ2-1	CASSRGLRNEQFF	TGTGCCAGCAGTCGCGGACTTAGAAATGAGCAGTTCTTC
-	TRBV4-1	once	16	TRBJ1-4	CASSQEGSPGNEKLFF	TGCGCCAGCAGCCAAGAGGGGTCCCCGGGCAATGAAAAACTGTTTTTT
-	TRBV15	-	17	TRBJ1-5	CATSRTGLVPDNQPQHF	TGTGCCACCAGCAGAACAGGACTCGTACCCGATAATCAGCCCCAGCATTTT
-	TRBV9	-	14	TRBJ1-1	CASNRAGGYTEAFF	TGTGCCAGCAACCGGGCAGGCGGGTACACTGAAGCTTTCTTT
TRBD2	TRBV4-1	once	15	TRBJ2-5	CASSHPGLGVETQYF	TGCGCCAGCAGCCATCCGGGACTAGGGGTTGAGACCCAGTACTTC